This is a list of T cell receptor beta chains from one sample in a study of blood T cell repertoires in COVID-19. Sequencing used immunoSEQ multiplex PCR; TCRdb keeps in-frame clones, though not all of them. Among about 46,000 clones listed, over 80% were seen once. Sequencing was done on a sample of peripheral blood. The receptors shown here come from a human donor with active COVID-19. The donor label of this sample is uncertain. Both conserved end residues are part of each CDR3. D genes are given only for firm matches. Clone size is given for some rows only: seen once, a few or many times, or a class if the clone is expanded.

j_call: TRBJ1-4
d_call: NA
v_call: TRBV18
clone_size: NA
cdr3_nt: TGTGCCAGCTCACCACTATCAGGGCGCGAAAAACTGTTTTTT
cdr3_aa: CASSPLSGREKLFF

j_call: TRBJ1-2
d_call: NA
v_call: TRBV5-1
clone_size: NA
cdr3_nt: TGCGCCAGCAGCTTGGCCCCAGGGGAATATGGCTACACCTTC
cdr3_aa: CASSLAPGEYGYTF

j_call: TRBJ2-7
d_call: TRBD1
v_call: TRBV6-2/TRBV6-3
clone_size: NA
cdr3_nt: TGTGCCAGCAGCCAAGACAGGGCACAGCAGTACTTC
cdr3_aa: CASSQDRAQQYF

j_call: TRBJ2-7
d_call: TRBD1
v_call: TRBV28
clone_size: NA
cdr3_nt: TGTGCCAGCAGCCAACAGGGGCTCGAGCAGTACTTC
cdr3_aa: CASSQQGLEQYF

j_call: TRBJ2-1
d_call: NA
v_call: TRBV2
clone_size: few
cdr3_nt: TGTGCCAGCAGTGTGGCCAGCTCCTACAATGAGCAGTTCTTC
cdr3_aa: CASSVASSYNEQFF

j_call: TRBJ2-3
d_call: TRBD1
v_call: TRBV9
clone_size: NA
cdr3_nt: TGTGCCAGCAGCCCAGGGGGTAGATCAGCAGATACGCAGTATTTT
cdr3_aa: CASSPGGRSADTQYF

j_call: TRBJ2-7
d_call: NA
v_call: TRBV29-1
clone_size: once
cdr3_nt: TGCAGCGTTGACCTCGGGGACGAGCAGTACTTC
cdr3_aa: CSVDLGDEQYF

j_call: TRBJ2-7
d_call: NA
v_call: TRBV2
clone_size: NA
cdr3_nt: TGTGCCAGCAGGGGGGAGGTAGCATCCCTCTTC
cdr3_aa: CASRGEVASLF

j_call: TRBJ1-1
d_call: NA
v_call: TRBV3-1/TRBV3-2
clone_size: NA
cdr3_nt: TGTGCCAGCAGCCCTCGACAGGCTGAAGCTTTCTTT
cdr3_aa: CASSPRQAEAFF

j_call: TRBJ2-1
d_call: NA
v_call: TRBV6-6
clone_size: once
cdr3_nt: TGTGCCAGCAGTTATACCTACAATGAGCAGTTCTTC
cdr3_aa: CASSYTYNEQFF

j_call: TRBJ1-6
d_call: NA
v_call: TRBV5-8
clone_size: NA
cdr3_nt: TGTGCCAGCAGCCCCGGGGGGTATTCACCCCTCCACTTT
cdr3_aa: CASSPGGYSPLHF

j_call: TRBJ2-3
d_call: TRBD2
v_call: TRBV9
clone_size: once
cdr3_nt: TGTGCCAGCAGCGGAAGCGGTAGCGGGGGAGGTGGTACGCAGTATTTT
cdr3_aa: CASSGSGSGGGGTQYF

j_call: TRBJ1-5
d_call: NA
v_call: TRBV2
clone_size: once
cdr3_nt: TGTGCCAGCAGAGCAGGGTCGGGCAATCAGCCCCAGCATTTT
cdr3_aa: CASRAGSGNQPQHF

j_call: TRBJ2-7
d_call: NA
v_call: TRBV3-1/TRBV3-2
clone_size: NA
cdr3_nt: TGTGCCAGCAGCCAAACAGGACAATCCTACGAGCAGTACTTC
cdr3_aa: CASSQTGQSYEQYF

j_call: TRBJ2-7
d_call: TRBD2
v_call: TRBV19
clone_size: few
cdr3_nt: TGTGCCAGTAGTATAGCTACAGGACTAGCAGATCACTACGAGCAGTACTTC
cdr3_aa: CASSIATGLADHYEQYF

j_call: TRBJ1-6
d_call: NA
v_call: TRBV3-1/TRBV3-2
clone_size: NA
cdr3_nt: TGTGCCAGCAGCCAAGTGATGGAGGGCGGGTCACCCCTCCACTTT
cdr3_aa: CASSQVMEGGSPLHF

j_call: TRBJ2-3
d_call: NA
v_call: TRBV6-1
clone_size: NA
cdr3_nt: TGTGCCAGCAGTGAAGCTCCCGGAGGGAAGAAGCAGTATTTT
cdr3_aa: CASSEAPGGKKQYF

j_call: TRBJ1-2
d_call: TRBD1
v_call: TRBV27
clone_size: NA
cdr3_nt: TGTGCCAGCGGCTTCCGGGACAGGGCTTATGGCTACACCTTC
cdr3_aa: CASGFRDRAYGYTF

j_call: TRBJ1-5
d_call: TRBD1
v_call: TRBV4-1
clone_size: NA
cdr3_nt: TGCGCCACGGGACAGAATAGCAATCAGCCCCAGCATTTT
cdr3_aa: CATGQNSNQPQHF

j_call: TRBJ1-1
d_call: NA
v_call: TRBV19
clone_size: NA
cdr3_nt: TGTGCCAGTAGTATAGGTGTCAGGGGGAACACTGAAGCTTTCTTT
cdr3_aa: CASSIGVRGNTEAFF

j_call: TRBJ2-3
d_call: TRBD2
v_call: TRBV9
clone_size: NA
cdr3_nt: TGTGCCAGCAGCCTGGGACTAGCGGGGGGTAGCACAGATACGCAGTATTTT
cdr3_aa: CASSLGLAGGSTDTQYF

j_call: TRBJ2-7
d_call: NA
v_call: TRBV6-5
clone_size: once
cdr3_nt: TGTGCCAGCAGCCCGGCCGGGGTCTACTCCTACGAGCAGTACTTC
cdr3_aa: CASSPAGVYSYEQYF

j_call: TRBJ1-6
d_call: NA
v_call: TRBV2
clone_size: NA
cdr3_nt: TGTGCCAGCAGGAGGGAATTTTCTGGGTCACCCCTCCACTTT
cdr3_aa: CASRREFSGSPLHF

j_call: TRBJ2-3
d_call: NA
v_call: TRBV5-1
clone_size: NA
cdr3_nt: TGCGCCAGCAGCTTGGCCGTGTTAGCGTCGACAGATACGCAGTATTTT
cdr3_aa: CASSLAVLASTDTQYF

j_call: TRBJ1-4
d_call: TRBD1
v_call: TRBV30
clone_size: NA
cdr3_nt: TGTGCCTGGAGTTCAGGGGGCTATGAAAAACTGTTTTTT
cdr3_aa: CAWSSGGYEKLFF

j_call: TRBJ1-1
d_call: TRBD1
v_call: TRBV5-8
clone_size: once
cdr3_nt: TGTGCCAGCAGATCCACCGGGACAGATAACACTGAAGCTTTCTTT
cdr3_aa: CASRSTGTDNTEAFF

j_call: TRBJ2-7
d_call: NA
v_call: TRBV9
clone_size: few
cdr3_nt: TGTGCCAGCAGCCAGAGCCCGGGACTGGCCTACGAGCAGTACTTC
cdr3_aa: CASSQSPGLAYEQYF

j_call: TRBJ1-1
d_call: TRBD1
v_call: TRBV11-3
clone_size: NA
cdr3_nt: TGTGCCAGCAGCCCCGGGACAGGGAGGACTGAAGCTTTCTTT
cdr3_aa: CASSPGTGRTEAFF

j_call: TRBJ1-1
d_call: NA
v_call: TRBV15
clone_size: NA
cdr3_nt: TGTGCCACCAGCAGAGAGGTGTTTAGCACTGAAGCTTTCTTT
cdr3_aa: CATSREVFSTEAFF

j_call: TRBJ2-1
d_call: TRBD2
v_call: TRBV7-3
clone_size: NA
cdr3_nt: TGTGCCAGCAGCTTATCTTTACCTAGCGGGAGGGGGTTTAGCAATGAGCAGTTCTTC
cdr3_aa: CASSLSLPSGRGFSNEQFF

j_call: TRBJ1-1
d_call: NA
v_call: TRBV5-1
clone_size: NA
cdr3_nt: TGCGCCAGCAGCTTAACAGGAGAAGCTTTCTTT
cdr3_aa: CASSLTGEAFF

j_call: TRBJ2-4
d_call: NA
v_call: TRBV4-2
clone_size: NA
cdr3_nt: TGTGCCAGCAGCCAATCCTCCGGGAATGCTCAAAACATTCAGTACTTC
cdr3_aa: CASSQSSGNAQNIQYF

j_call: TRBJ2-7
d_call: TRBD1
v_call: TRBV2
clone_size: NA
cdr3_nt: TGTGCCAGCAGTCCGGGACAGGATGACGAGCAGTACTTC
cdr3_aa: CASSPGQDDEQYF

j_call: TRBJ1-2
d_call: NA
v_call: TRBV5-1
clone_size: NA
cdr3_nt: TGCGCCAGCAGCTTGGGACAGGCAAACTATGGCTACACCTTC
cdr3_aa: CASSLGQANYGYTF

j_call: TRBJ2-2
d_call: NA
v_call: TRBV12-3/TRBV12-4
clone_size: NA
cdr3_nt: TGTGCCAGCAGTTTCTCCGGGGCCGGGGAGCTGTTTTTT
cdr3_aa: CASSFSGAGELFF

j_call: TRBJ2-3
d_call: TRBD2
v_call: TRBV27
clone_size: NA
cdr3_nt: TGTGCCAGCGTCGCGAGGGGCGCGACTAGCGGGACTAGCACAGATACGCAGTATTTT
cdr3_aa: CASVARGATSGTSTDTQYF

j_call: TRBJ1-5
d_call: TRBD1
v_call: TRBV30
clone_size: NA
cdr3_nt: TGTGCCTGGAGCGGGCAGGGGGGAAATCAGCCCCAGCATTTT
cdr3_aa: CAWSGQGGNQPQHF

j_call: TRBJ1-1
d_call: NA
v_call: TRBV6-6
clone_size: NA
cdr3_nt: TGTGCCAGCAGCCCCCGCACACCAATGAACACTGAAGCTTTCTTT
cdr3_aa: CASSPRTPMNTEAFF

j_call: TRBJ2-1
d_call: TRBD1
v_call: TRBV5-1
clone_size: few
cdr3_nt: TGCGCCAGCAGCTTGGGGACAGGGGTCCCTGAGCAGTTCTTC
cdr3_aa: CASSLGTGVPEQFF

j_call: TRBJ2-1
d_call: TRBD2
v_call: TRBV5-4
clone_size: NA
cdr3_nt: TGTGCCAGCAGCTCCGAGCGGGGGCCCTACAATGAGCAGTTCTTC
cdr3_aa: CASSSERGPYNEQFF

j_call: TRBJ2-7
d_call: NA
v_call: TRBV28
clone_size: NA
cdr3_nt: TGTGCCAGCAGTTTAGCGGGTTACGAGCAGTACTTC
cdr3_aa: CASSLAGYEQYF

j_call: TRBJ1-1
d_call: NA
v_call: TRBV7-9
clone_size: NA
cdr3_nt: TGTGCCAGCAGTCCACCCGGGACTAACACTGAAGCTTTCTTT
cdr3_aa: CASSPPGTNTEAFF

j_call: TRBJ2-5
d_call: NA
v_call: TRBV6-6
clone_size: NA
cdr3_nt: TGTGCCAGCAGTTCGGGGTCGGGGGAGACCCAGTACTTC
cdr3_aa: CASSSGSGETQYF

j_call: TRBJ2-7
d_call: NA
v_call: TRBV11-3
clone_size: NA
cdr3_nt: TGTGCCAGCAGCCCACAGGGATGGAGCTCCTACGAGCAGTACTTC
cdr3_aa: CASSPQGWSSYEQYF

j_call: TRBJ1-2
d_call: TRBD1
v_call: TRBV5-1
clone_size: NA
cdr3_nt: TGCGCCAGCAGCTTGGGAGGGACAGGGAGTCCCCCCTTC
cdr3_aa: CASSLGGTGSPPF

j_call: TRBJ2-1
d_call: TRBD2
v_call: TRBV7-3
clone_size: NA
cdr3_nt: TGTGCCAGCAGCTTAAAAGGCGGACTAGGTGAAAATGAGCAGTTCTTC
cdr3_aa: CASSLKGGLGENEQFF

j_call: TRBJ1-1
d_call: NA
v_call: TRBV5-1
clone_size: NA
cdr3_nt: TGCGCCAGCAGCTCCCACGGGGGGGACACTGAAGCTTTCTTT
cdr3_aa: CASSSHGGDTEAFF

j_call: TRBJ1-1
d_call: NA
v_call: TRBV2
clone_size: NA
cdr3_nt: TGTGCCAGCAGTGAACGGCAGGGCTCTGAAGCTTTCTTT
cdr3_aa: CASSERQGSEAFF

j_call: TRBJ2-1
d_call: TRBD2
v_call: TRBV29-1
clone_size: NA
cdr3_nt: TGCAGCGGAGAAAAAGCGGGACCGGGCCAGAATGAGCAGTTCTTC
cdr3_aa: CSGEKAGPGQNEQFF